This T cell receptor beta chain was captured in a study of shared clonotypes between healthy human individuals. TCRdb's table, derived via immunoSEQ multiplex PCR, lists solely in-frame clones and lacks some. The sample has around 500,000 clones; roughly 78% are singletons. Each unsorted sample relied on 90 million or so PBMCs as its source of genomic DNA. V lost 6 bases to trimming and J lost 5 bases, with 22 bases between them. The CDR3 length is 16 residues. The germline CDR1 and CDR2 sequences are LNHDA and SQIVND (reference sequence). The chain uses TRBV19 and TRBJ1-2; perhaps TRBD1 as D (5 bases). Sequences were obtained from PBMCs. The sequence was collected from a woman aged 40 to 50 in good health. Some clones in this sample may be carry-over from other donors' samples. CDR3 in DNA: TGTGCCAGTAGCGATATCCTCAAACTACAGGATTATGGCTACACCTTC. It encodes CASSDILKLQDYGYTF.